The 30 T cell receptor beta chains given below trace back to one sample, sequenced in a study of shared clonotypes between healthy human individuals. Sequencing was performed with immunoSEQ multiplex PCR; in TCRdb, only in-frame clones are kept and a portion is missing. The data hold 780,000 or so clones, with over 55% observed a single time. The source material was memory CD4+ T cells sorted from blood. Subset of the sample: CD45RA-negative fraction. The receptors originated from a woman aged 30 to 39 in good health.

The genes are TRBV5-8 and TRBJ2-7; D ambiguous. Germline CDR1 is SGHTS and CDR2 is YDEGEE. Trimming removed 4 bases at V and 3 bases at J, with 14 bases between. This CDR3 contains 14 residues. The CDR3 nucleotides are TGTGCCAGCAGCCCCCGGTTAGCAAGCTACGAGCAGTACTTC. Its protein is CASSPRLASYEQYF. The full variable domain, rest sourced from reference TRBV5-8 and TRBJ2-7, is EAGVTQSPTHLIKTRGQQATLRCSPISGHTSVYWYQQALGLGLQFLLWYDEGEERNRGNFPPRFSGRQFPNYSSELNVNALELEDSALYLCASSPRLASYEQYFGPGTRLTVT.

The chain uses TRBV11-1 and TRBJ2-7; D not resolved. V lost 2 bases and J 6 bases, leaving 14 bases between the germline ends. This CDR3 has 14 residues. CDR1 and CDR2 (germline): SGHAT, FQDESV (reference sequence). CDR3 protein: CASSLQNPLAEQYF. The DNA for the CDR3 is TGTGCCAGCAGCTTACAAAACCCCCTTGCCGAGCAGTACTTC.

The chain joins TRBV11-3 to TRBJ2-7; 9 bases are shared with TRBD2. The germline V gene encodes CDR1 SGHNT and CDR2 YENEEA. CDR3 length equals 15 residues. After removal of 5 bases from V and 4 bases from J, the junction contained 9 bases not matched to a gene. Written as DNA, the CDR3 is TGTGCCAGCAGCCCGCGGGGGGGTGAGAAGTACGAGCAGTACTTC. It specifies CASSPRGGEKYEQYF.

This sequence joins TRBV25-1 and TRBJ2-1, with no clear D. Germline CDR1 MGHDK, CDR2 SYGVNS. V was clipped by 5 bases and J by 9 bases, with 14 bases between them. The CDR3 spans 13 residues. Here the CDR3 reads CASSLGLTSEQFF. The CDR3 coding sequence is TGTGCCAGCAGTCTCGGTTTGACGAGTGAGCAGTTCTTC.

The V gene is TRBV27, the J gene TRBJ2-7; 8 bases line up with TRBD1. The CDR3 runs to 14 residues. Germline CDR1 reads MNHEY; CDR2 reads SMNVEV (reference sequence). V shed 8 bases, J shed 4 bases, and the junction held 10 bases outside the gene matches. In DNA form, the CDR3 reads TGTGCCAGCTCTATGGACAGGGACGGTTACGAGCAGTACTTC. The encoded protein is CASSMDRDGYEQYF.

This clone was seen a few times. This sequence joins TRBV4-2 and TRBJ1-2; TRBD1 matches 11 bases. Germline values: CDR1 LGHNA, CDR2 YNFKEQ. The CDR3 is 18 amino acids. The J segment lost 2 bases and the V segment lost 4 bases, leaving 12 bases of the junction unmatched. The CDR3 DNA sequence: TGTGCCAGCAGCCGGGAACAGCATTGGACAGGGGGCAACTATGGCTACACCTTC. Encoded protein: CASSREQHWTGGNYGYTF.

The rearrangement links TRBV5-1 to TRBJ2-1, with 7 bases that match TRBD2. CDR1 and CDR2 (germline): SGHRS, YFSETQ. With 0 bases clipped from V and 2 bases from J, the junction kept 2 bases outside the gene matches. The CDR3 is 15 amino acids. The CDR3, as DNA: TGCGCCAGCAGCTTGGAACTAGCGCCCTACAATGAGCAGTTCTTC. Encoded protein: CASSLELAPYNEQFF.

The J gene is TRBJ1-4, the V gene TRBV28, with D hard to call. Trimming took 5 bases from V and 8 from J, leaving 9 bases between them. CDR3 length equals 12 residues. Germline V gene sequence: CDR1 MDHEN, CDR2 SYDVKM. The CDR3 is CASSPQIEKLFF. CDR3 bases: TGTGCCAGCAGTCCGCAAATCGAAAAACTGTTTTTT. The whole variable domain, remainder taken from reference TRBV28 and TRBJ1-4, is DVKVTQSSRYLVKRTGEKVFLECVQDMDHENMFWYRQDPGLGLRLIYFSYDVKMKEKGDIPEGYSVSREKKERFSLILESASTNQTSMYLCASSPQIEKLFFGSGTQLSVL.

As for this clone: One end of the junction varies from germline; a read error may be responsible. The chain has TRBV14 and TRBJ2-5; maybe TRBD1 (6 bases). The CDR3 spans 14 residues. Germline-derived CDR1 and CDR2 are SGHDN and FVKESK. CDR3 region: CASSRDRDTETQYF. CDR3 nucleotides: TGTGCCAGTAGCCGGGACCGGGACACTGAGACCCAGTACTTC.

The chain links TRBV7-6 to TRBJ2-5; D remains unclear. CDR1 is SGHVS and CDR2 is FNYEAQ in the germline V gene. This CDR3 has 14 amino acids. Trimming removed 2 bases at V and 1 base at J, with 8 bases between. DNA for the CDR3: TGTGCCAGCAGCTTAAGGCCATCCCAAGAGACCCAGTACTTC. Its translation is CASSLRPSQETQYF. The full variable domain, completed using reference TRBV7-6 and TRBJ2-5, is GAGVSQSPRYKVTKRGQDVALRCDPISGHVSLYWYRQALGQGPEFLTYFNYEAQQDKSGLPNDRFSAERPEGSISTLTIQRTEQRDSAMYRCASSLRPSQETQYFGPGTRLLVL.

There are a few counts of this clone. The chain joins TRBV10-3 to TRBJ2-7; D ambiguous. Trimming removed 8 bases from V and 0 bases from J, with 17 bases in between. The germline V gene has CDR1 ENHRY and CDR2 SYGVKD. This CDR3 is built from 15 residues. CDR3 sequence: CAIRPVGPDSYEQYF. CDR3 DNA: TGTGCCATCCGACCGGTTGGGCCCGACTCCTACGAGCAGTACTTC.

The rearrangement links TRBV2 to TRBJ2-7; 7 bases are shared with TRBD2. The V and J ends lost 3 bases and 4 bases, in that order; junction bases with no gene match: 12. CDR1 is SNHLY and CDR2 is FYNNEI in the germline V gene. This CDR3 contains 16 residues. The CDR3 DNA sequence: TGTGCCAGCAGTGAGGGGGGGGTCCTTTCTATATACGAGCAGTACTTC. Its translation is CASSEGGVLSIYEQYF.

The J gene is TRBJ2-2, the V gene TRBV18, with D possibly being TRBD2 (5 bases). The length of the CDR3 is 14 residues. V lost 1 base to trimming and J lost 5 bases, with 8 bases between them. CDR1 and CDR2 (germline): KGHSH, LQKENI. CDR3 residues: CASSPQAETGELFF. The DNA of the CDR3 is TGTGCCAGCTCACCACAAGCGGAAACCGGGGAGCTGTTTTTT.

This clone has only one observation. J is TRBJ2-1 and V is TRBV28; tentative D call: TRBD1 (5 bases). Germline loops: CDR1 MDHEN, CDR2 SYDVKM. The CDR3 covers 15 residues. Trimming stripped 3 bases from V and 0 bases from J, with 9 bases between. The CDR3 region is CASSFRQSSYNEQFF. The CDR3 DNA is TGTGCCAGCAGTTTTCGACAGAGCTCCTACAATGAGCAGTTCTTC.

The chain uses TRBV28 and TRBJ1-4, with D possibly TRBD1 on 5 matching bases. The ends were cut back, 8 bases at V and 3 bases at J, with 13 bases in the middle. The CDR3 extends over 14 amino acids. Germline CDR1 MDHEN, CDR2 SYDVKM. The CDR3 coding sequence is TGTGCCAGCTCGTACCAAGGGGCTAATGAAAAACTGTTTTTT. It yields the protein CASSYQGANEKLFF.

The CDR3 loop is CASSSNGQANTGELFF. CDR3 in DNA: TGTGCCAGTAGTAGTAACGGGCAAGCGAACACCGGGGAGCTGTTTTTT. This chain connects TRBV19 to TRBJ2-2, with D unclear. The CDR3 is 16 residues long. V was clipped by 4 bases and J by 0 bases, with 12 bases between them. CDR1 LNHDA and CDR2 SQIVND come from the germline V gene (reference sequence).

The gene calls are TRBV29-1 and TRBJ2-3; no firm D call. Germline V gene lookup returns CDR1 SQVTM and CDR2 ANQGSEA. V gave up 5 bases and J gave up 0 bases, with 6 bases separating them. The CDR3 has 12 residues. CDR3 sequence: CSVQDSTDTQYF. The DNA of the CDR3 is TGCAGCGTTCAGGACAGCACAGATACGCAGTATTTT.

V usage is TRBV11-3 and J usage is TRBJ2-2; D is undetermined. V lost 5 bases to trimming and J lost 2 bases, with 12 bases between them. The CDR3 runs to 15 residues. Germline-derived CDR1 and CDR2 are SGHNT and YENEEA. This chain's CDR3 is CASSNPDGNTGELFF. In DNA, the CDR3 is TGTGCCAGCAGCAACCCCGACGGAAACACCGGGGAGCTGTTTTTT.

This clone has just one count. The CDR3 loop reads CASSPLAGGSDTQYF. DNA of the CDR3: TGTGCCAGCAGCCCATTAGCGGGAGGATCAGATACGCAGTATTTT. This chain links TRBV7-9 with TRBJ2-3; the match to TRBD2 covers 10 bases. Germline lookup yields CDR1 SEHNR and CDR2 FQNEAQ (reference sequence). V trimming: 5 bases; J trimming: 4 bases; junction bases outside the gene matches: 6. The CDR3 runs to 15 residues. Filled out from reference TRBV7-9 and TRBJ2-3, the complete variable domain reads DTGVSQNPRHKITKRGQNVTFRCDPISEHNRLYWYRQTLGQGPEFLTYFQNEAQLEKSRLLSDRFSAERPKGSFSTLEIQRTEQGDSAMYLCASSPLAGGSDTQYFGPGTRLTVL.

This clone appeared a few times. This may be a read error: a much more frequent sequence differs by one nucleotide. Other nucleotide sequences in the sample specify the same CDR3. In nucleotides, the CDR3 is TGTGCCAGCAGCTTACAGGGCTACGAGCAGTACTTC. It codes for CASSLQGYEQYF. The chain has TRBV7-9 and TRBJ2-7, with D possibly TRBD1 on 5 matching bases. The V end lost 2 bases, the J end lost 3 bases, and 5 bases lay between the germline ends. This CDR3 is 12 amino acids long. In germline, CDR1 is SEHNR, CDR2 FQNEAQ (reference sequence).

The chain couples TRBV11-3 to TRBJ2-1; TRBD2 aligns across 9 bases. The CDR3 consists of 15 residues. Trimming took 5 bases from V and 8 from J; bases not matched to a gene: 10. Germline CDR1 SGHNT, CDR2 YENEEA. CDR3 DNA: TGTGCCAGCAGCCCCCAGGGACTAGCTATTCATGAGCAGTTCTTC. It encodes CASSPQGLAIHEQFF.

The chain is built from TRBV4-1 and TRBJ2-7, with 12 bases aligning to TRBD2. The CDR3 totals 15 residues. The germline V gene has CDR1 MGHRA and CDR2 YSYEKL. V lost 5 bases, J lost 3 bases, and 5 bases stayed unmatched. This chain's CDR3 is CASSSGTSGLYEQYF. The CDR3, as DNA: TGCGCCAGCAGCTCGGGGACTAGCGGGCTCTACGAGCAGTACTTC.

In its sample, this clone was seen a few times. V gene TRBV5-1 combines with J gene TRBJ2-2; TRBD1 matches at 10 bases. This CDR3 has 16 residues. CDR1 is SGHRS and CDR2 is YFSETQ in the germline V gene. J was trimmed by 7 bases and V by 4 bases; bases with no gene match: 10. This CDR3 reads CASSLRDRGLGGELFF. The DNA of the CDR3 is TGCGCCAGCAGCCTCCGGGACAGGGGATTGGGCGGGGAGCTGTTTTTT.

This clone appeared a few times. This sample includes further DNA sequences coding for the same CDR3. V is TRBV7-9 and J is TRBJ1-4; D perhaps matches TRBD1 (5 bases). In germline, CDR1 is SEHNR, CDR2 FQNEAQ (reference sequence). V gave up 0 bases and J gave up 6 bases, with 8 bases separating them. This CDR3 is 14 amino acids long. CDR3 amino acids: CASSLAGVYEKLFF. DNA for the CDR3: TGTGCCAGCAGCTTAGCAGGGGTTTATGAAAAACTGTTTTTT.

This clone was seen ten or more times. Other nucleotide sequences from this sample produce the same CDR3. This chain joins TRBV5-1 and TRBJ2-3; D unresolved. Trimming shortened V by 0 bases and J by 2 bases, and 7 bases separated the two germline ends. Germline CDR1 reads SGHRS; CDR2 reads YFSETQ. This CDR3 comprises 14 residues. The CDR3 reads CASSLGTTTDTQYF. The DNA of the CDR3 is TGCGCCAGCAGCTTGGGGACCACCACAGATACGCAGTATTTT.

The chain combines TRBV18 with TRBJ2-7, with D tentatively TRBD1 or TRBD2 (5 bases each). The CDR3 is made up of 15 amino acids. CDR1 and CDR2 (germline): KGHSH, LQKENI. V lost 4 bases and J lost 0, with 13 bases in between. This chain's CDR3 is CASSHIRDGSYEQYF. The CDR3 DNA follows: TGTGCCAGCTCACATATTAGGGACGGCTCCTACGAGCAGTACTTC.

In nucleotides, the CDR3 is TGTGCCAGCTCGTTGGCACTAAGGGGCGCCGGGGAGCTGTTTTTT. Translation: CASSLALRGAGELFF. The chain combines TRBV18 with TRBJ2-2; TRBD1 might be the D (5 bases). Germline CDR1 KGHSH, CDR2 LQKENI. This CDR3 contains 15 residues. The V gene lost 6 bases and the J gene lost 6 bases, with 17 bases spanning the gap. The entire variable domain, with the rest obtained from reference TRBV18 and TRBJ2-2, is as follows: NAGVMQNPRHLVRRRGQEARLRCSPMKGHSHVYWYRQLPEEGLKFMVYLQKENIIDESGMPKERFSAEFPKEGPSILRIQQVVRGDSAAYFCASSLALRGAGELFFGEGSRLTVL.

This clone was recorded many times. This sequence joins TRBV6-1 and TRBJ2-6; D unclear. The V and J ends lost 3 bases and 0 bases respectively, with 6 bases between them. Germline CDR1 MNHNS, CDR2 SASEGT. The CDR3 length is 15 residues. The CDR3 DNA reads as TGTGCCAGCAGTGATCGTCCCTCTGGGGCCAACGTCCTGACTTTC. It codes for CASSDRPSGANVLTF.

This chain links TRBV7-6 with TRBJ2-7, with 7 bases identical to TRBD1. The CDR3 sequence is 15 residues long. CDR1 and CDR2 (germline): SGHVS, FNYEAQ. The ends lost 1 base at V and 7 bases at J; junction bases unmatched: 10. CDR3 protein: CASSLGSRGIGEQYF. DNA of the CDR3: TGTGCCAGCAGCTTAGGTTCCAGGGGGATAGGTGAGCAGTACTTC. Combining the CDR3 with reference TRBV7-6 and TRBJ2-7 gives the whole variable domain GAGVSQSPRYKVTKRGQDVALRCDPISGHVSLYWYRQALGQGPEFLTYFNYEAQQDKSGLPNDRFSAERPEGSISTLTIQRTEQRDSAMYRCASSLGSRGIGEQYFGPGTRLTVT.

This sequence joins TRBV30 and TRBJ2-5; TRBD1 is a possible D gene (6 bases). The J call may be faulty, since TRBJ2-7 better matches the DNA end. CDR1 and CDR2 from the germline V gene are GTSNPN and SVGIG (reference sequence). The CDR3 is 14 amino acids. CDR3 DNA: TGTGCCTGGAGACCCGGGACAAACTCTTACGAGCAGTACTTC. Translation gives CAWRPGTNSYEQYF.